This T cell receptor beta chain was captured by sequencing in a study of siplizumab effects on memory and regulatory T cells. Study results and caveats: Unstimulated naive T cells seemed to show more diversity than memory cells did, and they also seemed to be among the major contributors to the alloresponse. There were only a minor fraction of alloreactive clones that mapped to unstimulated subsets. Where siplizumab was present, mappable alloreactive CD4+ clones averaged about 67% Treg-derived, compared with approximately 25% in controls.

The ends were cut back, 7 bases at V and 2 bases at J, with 19 bases in the middle. Germline V gives CDR1 SGHNT, CDR2 YYREEE (reference sequence). This CDR3 contains 16 residues. Measured with immunoSEQ multiplex PCR; TCRdb has only the in-frame clones, and not every one. The data contain around 95,000 clones, about 94% of them seen just once; the ten biggest clones take up 1% to 1.5%. On this clone: What it binds is unknown.

Sequences were obtained from non-Treg CD4+ T cells sorted from blood. The clonotype originates from a human donor in good health. The chain recombines TRBV5-4 with TRBJ2-1; either TRBD1 or TRBD2 may supply D (5 bases each). Here the CDR3 reads CASAPEPGRTYNEQFF. DNA for the CDR3: TGTGCCAGCGCACCAGAGCCGGGACGCACCTACAATGAGCAGTTCTTC.